The 29 T cell receptor beta chains given below trace back to one sample, sequenced in a study of blood T cell repertoires in COVID-19. Using immunoSEQ multiplex PCR, the repertoire was profiled, and TCRdb retains in-frame clones only, with some absent. The sample yields roughly 290,000 clones, 80% to 90% seen once. The sequencing input was PBMCs or T cells enriched from blood (not recorded which). These receptors were taken from a man aged 25-40 years who had recovered from COVID-19.

This rearrangement joins TRBV9 to TRBJ1-5, with D uncertain. The CDR3 runs 13 residues. Trimming cost V 4 bases and J 7 bases, with 12 bases left between them. CDR1 SGDLS and CDR2 YYNGEE come from the germline V gene. CDR3 nucleotides: TGTGCCAGCAGCTCCCAACAGCGGCAGCCCCAGCATTTT. This sequence encodes CASSSQQRQPQHF.

The chain links TRBV29-1 to TRBJ2-1; 10 positions match TRBD1. The CDR3 is 13 amino acids. Germline-derived CDR1 and CDR2 are SQVTM and ANQGSEA. Losses at the gene ends were 2 bases for V and 7 bases for J; bases not matched to a gene: 2. The CDR3 protein is CSVERDRGNEQFF. Written as DNA, the CDR3 is TGCAGCGTTGAAAGGGACAGGGGAAATGAGCAGTTCTTC.

V usage is TRBV27 and J usage is TRBJ2-3; TRBD2 aligns across 8 bases. There are 14 residues in the CDR3. J gave up 4 bases and V 7 bases, and 7 bases lay outside the gene matches. Germline V gene data show CDR1 as MNHEY and CDR2 as SMNVEV (reference sequence). The chain's CDR3 is CASTPGGGSDTQYF. The DNA for the CDR3 is TGTGCCAGCACTCCGGGAGGGGGGTCAGATACGCAGTATTTT.

V gene TRBV2 combines with J gene TRBJ1-5; D perhaps matches TRBD1 (5 bases). With 11 bases removed from V and 0 bases from J, the gap between germline ends came to 11 bases. Germline-derived CDR1 and CDR2 are SNHLY and FYNNEI. The CDR3 sequence is 13 residues long. CDR3 DNA: TGTGCCGGTGGAGGGGATAGCAATCAGCCCCAGCATTTT. This codes for CAGGGDSNQPQHF. Combining the CDR3 with reference TRBV2 and TRBJ1-5 gives the whole variable domain EPEVTQTPSHQVTQMGQEVILRCVPISNHLYFYWYRQILGQKVEFLVSFYNNEISEKSEIFDDQFSVERPDGSNFTLKIRSTKLEDSAMYFCAGGGDSNQPQHFGDGTRLSIL.

The genes are TRBV5-1 and TRBJ1-1, with D possibly matching TRBD1 (5 bases). Germline-derived CDR1 and CDR2 are SGHRS and YFSETQ. This CDR3 is built from 12 residues. Trimming removed 2 bases from V and 4 bases from J, with 6 bases in between. The CDR3 spells CASSLDSTEAFF. CDR3 DNA sequence: TGCGCCAGCAGCTTAGACAGCACTGAAGCTTTCTTT.

The genes are TRBV19 and TRBJ2-7; D might be TRBD1 (5 bases). The CDR3 consists of 12 residues. Germline values: CDR1 LNHDA, CDR2 SQIVND (reference sequence). The V end was cut by 4 bases, the J end by 3 bases, with 7 bases between. CDR3 protein: CASSTGYYEQYF. The CDR3 nucleotides are TGTGCCAGTAGTACAGGGTACTACGAGCAGTACTTC.

The chain joins TRBV4-1 to TRBJ1-6; TRBD1 might be the D (6 bases). The germline V gene has CDR1 MGHRA and CDR2 YSYEKL. V was cut by 1 base and J by 8 bases, with 12 bases left in between. CDR3 length equals 15 residues. The CDR3 sequence: CASSQVVGGDSPLHF. The CDR3 nucleotides are TGCGCCAGCAGCCAAGTTGTTGGGGGCGATTCACCCCTCCACTTT.

The chain joins TRBV5-1 to TRBJ1-3, with 12 bases identical to TRBD1. After removal of 2 bases from V and 6 bases from J, the junction contained 9 bases not matched to a gene. Germline CDR1 reads SGHRS; CDR2 reads YFSETQ. This CDR3 is built from 17 residues. CDR3 in DNA: TGCGCCAGCAGCTTTACCGGGACAGGGGGCTCCCAAAACACCATATATTTT. Translation gives CASSFTGTGGSQNTIYF.

The rearrangement links TRBV3-1 (or the pseudogene TRBV3-2) to TRBJ2-3; perhaps TRBD1 as D (6 bases). Germline V lookup: CDR1 LGHDT, CDR2 YNNKEL (reference sequence). Trimming took 1 base from V and 6 from J, leaving 14 bases between them. The CDR3 runs to 15 residues. The chain's CDR3 is CASSQGGNQGDTQYF. CDR3 bases: TGTGCCAGCAGCCAAGGTGGCAACCAGGGGGATACGCAGTATTTT.

The CDR3 DNA reads as TGTGCCTGGAGTCTCACCCCATCGCGGCATTCACCCCTCCACTTT. This encodes CAWSLTPSRHSPLHF. The chain uses TRBV30 and TRBJ1-6; no firm D call. The germline V gene encodes CDR1 GTSNPN and CDR2 SVGIG (reference sequence). The CDR3 is 15 residues long. Trimming shortened V by 2 bases and J by 8 bases, and 16 bases separated the two germline ends.

The chain combines TRBV3-1 (or the pseudogene TRBV3-2) with TRBJ1-6; 7 nucleotides agree with TRBD1. From germline, CDR1 is LGHDT and CDR2 YNNKEL (reference sequence). V was clipped by 3 bases and J by 10 bases; unmatched bases: 15. This CDR3 region has 17 residues. The CDR3 sequence is CASSQDPQGRLGSPLHF. DNA of the CDR3: TGTGCCAGCAGCCAGGACCCACAGGGGAGGTTAGGGTCACCCCTCCACTTT.

The rearrangement uses TRBV4-2 and TRBJ2-1; 11 bases map to TRBD2. With V trimmed by 1 base and J by 6 bases, 5 bases remained unmatched. Germline V CDR1 and CDR2: LGHNA, YNFKEQ. The CDR3 loop spans 16 amino acids. The CDR3 spells CASSQVRLAGGNEQFF. The CDR3 region has the DNA TGTGCCAGCAGCCAAGTGCGGCTAGCGGGGGGCAATGAGCAGTTCTTC.

The CDR3 DNA follows: TGTGCCAGCAGCGTAGGGGGACAGTTGAACTCTGGGGCCAACGTCCTGACTTTC. Protein sequence: CASSVGGQLNSGANVLTF. The chain joins TRBV9 to TRBJ2-6, with TRBD1 identical over 7 bases. The CDR3 loop spans 18 amino acids. The J segment lost 0 bases and the V segment lost 0 bases, leaving 6 bases of the junction unmatched. CDR1 is SGDLS, CDR2 YYNGEE, per germline.

The J gene is TRBJ2-2, the V gene TRBV28; D is perhaps TRBD1 (5 bases). This CDR3 is built from 14 residues. Trimming shortened V by 3 bases and J by 4 bases, and 9 bases separated the two germline ends. The V gene's germline CDR1 is MDHEN and CDR2 SYDVKM. The CDR3 here is CASSFPGLTGELFF. The CDR3 DNA follows: TGTGCCAGCAGTTTCCCAGGGCTCACCGGGGAGCTGTTTTTT. Filled out from reference TRBV28 and TRBJ2-2, the complete variable domain reads DVKVTQSSRYLVKRTGEKVFLECVQDMDHENMFWYRQDPGLGLRLIYFSYDVKMKEKGDIPEGYSVSREKKERFSLILESASTNQTSMYLCASSFPGLTGELFFGEGSRLTVL.

Comments on this clone: It is unclear where the CDR3 begins or ends on the DNA, so no DNA is shown, and the CDR3 is as TCRdb lists it. The chain is built from TRBV6-5 and TRBJ1-1. From its first to its last residue, the CDR3 has 13 amino acids. Germline loops: CDR1 MNHEY, CDR2 SVGAGI. This CDR3 reads CASTSVASGSPYF.

The V call is TRBV10-2, the J call TRBJ1-2; TRBD1 is a possible D gene (5 bases). The V and J ends lost 2 bases and 8 bases respectively, with 9 bases between them. This CDR3 is built from 12 residues. Germline CDR1 is WSHSY and CDR2 is SAAADI. The CDR3 nucleotides are TGCGCCAGCAGTGAGATGCGGGGGGGCTACACCTTC. This codes for CASSEMRGGYTF.

The chain has TRBV9 and TRBJ2-2; 10 nucleotides match TRBD2. The CDR3 runs 17 residues. The germline V gene encodes CDR1 SGDLS and CDR2 YYNGEE. The J segment lost 3 bases and the V segment lost 0 bases, leaving 5 bases of the junction unmatched. CDR3 DNA sequence: TGTGCCAGCAGCGTAGTCAGCGGGGGGGCCTACACCGGGGAGCTGTTTTTT. Its protein product is CASSVVSGGAYTGELFF.

This chain joins TRBV19 and TRBJ1-2; tentatively, D is TRBD1 (5 bases). Trimming took off 6 bases at V and 5 bases at J, with 16 bases between the two ends. The CDR3 runs 14 residues. Germline lookup yields CDR1 LNHDA and CDR2 SQIVND (reference sequence). The CDR3 is CASSTGGTRYGYTF. CDR3 coding DNA: TGTGCCAGTAGCACCGGAGGGACTAGGTATGGCTACACCTTC.

The chain combines TRBV9 with TRBJ1-4, with TRBD1 matching 10 bases. Germline CDR1 is SGDLS and CDR2 is YYNGEE. The CDR3 totals 15 residues. V was clipped by 4 bases and J by 8 bases; unmatched bases: 8. CDR3 bases: TGTGCCAGCAGCACACCCGGGACAGGGGACGAAAAACTGTTTTTT. It specifies CASSTPGTGDEKLFF.

This clone was seen only once. This chain links TRBV7-2 with TRBJ2-1; possibly TRBD1 for D (5 bases). There are 14 residues in the CDR3. Germline values: CDR1 SGHTA, CDR2 FQGNSA. Trimming took 4 bases from V and 4 from J, leaving 11 bases between them. The CDR3 sequence: CASSSTTVYNEQFF. The CDR3 DNA follows: TGTGCCAGCAGCTCAACGACAGTTTACAATGAGCAGTTCTTC.

The V call is TRBV18, the J call TRBJ2-2; D may be TRBD1 (5 bases). Trimming took 0 bases from V and 3 from J, leaving 14 bases between them. The CDR3 length is 17 residues. The germline CDR1 and CDR2 sequences are KGHSH and LQKENI. As DNA, the CDR3 is TGTGCCAGCTCACCACCGCGGTTCAGGGATGACACCGGGGAGCTGTTTTTT. Amino acid sequence: CASSPPRFRDDTGELFF.

In its sample, this clone was seen a few times. The chain has TRBV7-2 and TRBJ2-1; no clear D. The germline V and J ends were trimmed by 1 base and 8 bases, with 3 bases remaining between them. Germline V gene sequence: CDR1 SGHTA, CDR2 FQGNSA. The CDR3 spans 11 residues. The CDR3 DNA sequence: TGTGCCAGCAGCTTAGTCTATGAGCAGTTCTTC. Protein sequence: CASSLVYEQFF. Full variable domain (outside the CDR3, taken from reference TRBV7-2 and TRBJ2-1): GAGVSQSPSNKVTEKGKDVELRCDPISGHTALYWYRQSLGQGLEFLIYFQGNSAPDKSGLPSDRFSAERTGGSVSTLTIQRTQQEDSAVYLCASSLVYEQFFGPGTRLTVL.

The genes are TRBV7-2 and TRBJ2-1; 13 nucleotides line up with TRBD2. V trimming: 5 bases; J trimming: 10 bases; junction bases outside the gene matches: 5. Germline V gene lookup returns CDR1 SGHTA and CDR2 FQGNSA. The CDR3 spans 14 residues. The CDR3 here is CASSPGTSGTEQFF. In DNA form, the CDR3 reads TGTGCCAGCAGCCCCGGGACTAGCGGGACCGAGCAGTTCTTC.

V gene TRBV3-1 (or the pseudogene TRBV3-2) combines with J gene TRBJ2-5; a weak D match, TRBD2 (5 bases). Germline CDR1 is LGHDT and CDR2 is YNNKEL (reference sequence). V gave up 4 bases and J gave up 5 bases, with 14 bases separating them. CDR3 size: 14 residues. The chain's CDR3 is CASSPRRGGETQYF. CDR3 DNA: TGTGCCAGCAGCCCCCGCCGGGGTGGGGAGACCCAGTACTTC.

The rearrangement joins TRBV5-6 to TRBJ2-3; 9 nucleotides line up with TRBD2. The CDR3 sequence is 14 residues long. J lost 6 bases, V lost 4 bases, and 6 bases had no gene match. CDR1 SGHDT and CDR2 YYEEEE come from the germline V gene. CDR3 region: CASSPAGGMDTQYF. The CDR3 region has the DNA TGTGCCAGCAGCCCAGCGGGGGGCATGGATACGCAGTATTTT.

The J gene is TRBJ2-3, the V gene TRBV2, with 9 bases that match TRBD2. Germline CDR1 reads SNHLY; CDR2 reads FYNNEI. The CDR3 has 15 residues. Trimming took 6 bases from V and 4 from J; bases not matched to a gene: 8. CDR3 loop: CASSRWAGGSDTQYF. In DNA, the CDR3 is TGTGCCAGCAGCCGGTGGGCGGGGGGGTCAGATACGCAGTATTTT.

V is TRBV6-5 and J is TRBJ1-6, with TRBD1 matching over 7 bases. This CDR3 comprises 15 residues. Germline-derived CDR1 and CDR2 are MNHEY and SVGAGI. V lost 2 bases and J lost 5; bases outside the gene matches: 3. Written as DNA, the CDR3 is TGTGCCAGCAGTTACGGACAGGTTAATAATTCACCCCTCCACTTT. This codes for CASSYGQVNNSPLHF.

This chain links TRBV2 with TRBJ1-5; the match to TRBD1 covers 7 bases. The CDR3 sequence is 14 residues long. The J segment lost 3 bases and the V segment lost 6 bases, leaving 5 bases of the junction unmatched. Germline V gene lookup returns CDR1 SNHLY and CDR2 FYNNEI. The CDR3 protein is CASRGGQANQPQHF. The CDR3 DNA reads as TGTGCCAGCAGGGGCGGACAGGCCAATCAGCCCCAGCATTTT.

This chain links TRBV4-1 with TRBJ1-5; 9 bases agree with TRBD1. Germline loops: CDR1 MGHRA, CDR2 YSYEKL. V lost 4 bases to trimming and J lost 1 base; unmatched junction nucleotides: 8. CDR3 length: 17 residues. The chain's CDR3 is CASSLKMGQGSNQPQHF. The CDR3 DNA follows: TGCGCCAGCAGCCTTAAAATGGGACAGGGCAGCAATCAGCCCCAGCATTTT.